This T cell receptor (beta chain) is drawn from a study of cytomegalovirus exposure and HLA in healthy donors. 60 Vbeta and 13 Jbeta primers were used in PCR. The repertoire was sequenced with immunoSEQ multiplex PCR; TCRdb's copy has only in-frame clones and lacks some. Found here are approximately 150,000 clones, roughly 78% of them singletons; the top ten hold 13%. The CDR3 runs to 13 residues. V lost 4 bases and J lost 8, with 15 bases in between. Germline V gene lookup returns CDR1 SGDLS and CDR2 YYNGEE. This clone was detected only once. The chain links TRBV9 to TRBJ1-1; a weak D match, TRBD1 (5 bases). This sequence was found in a woman aged 50 to 60 in good health and CMV-seropositive. The sequencing input was PBMCs. CDR3 bases: TGTGCCAGCAGCCCGGGGGGGTTTACCGAAGCTTTCTTT. Protein sequence: CASSPGGFTEAFF.